This entry is about one TCR beta chain. The CDR3 is 14 residues long. Germline V lookup: CDR1 MNHNY, CDR2 SVGAGI (reference sequence). V lost 8 bases and J 1 base, leaving 13 bases between the germline ends. The entry originates in a study of PD-L1 blockade in urothelial cancer. Sequencing used immunoSEQ multiplex PCR; TCRdb keeps in-frame clones, though not all of them. The sample consists of tens of thousands of clones, more than 85% of them appearing once. Individual patients had between 1 and 8 samples, taken pretreatment and on-treatment. The TCR originated in a man aged 55 to 70 with urothelial cancer. The material sequenced was PBMCs, taken around atezolizumab (anti-PD-L1) treatment. The J gene is TRBJ2-3, the V gene TRBV6-6; unclear D gene. The CDR3: CASRWRSRTDTQYF. The DNA for the CDR3 is TGTGCCAGCCGATGGCGGAGTCGCACAGATACGCAGTATTTT.